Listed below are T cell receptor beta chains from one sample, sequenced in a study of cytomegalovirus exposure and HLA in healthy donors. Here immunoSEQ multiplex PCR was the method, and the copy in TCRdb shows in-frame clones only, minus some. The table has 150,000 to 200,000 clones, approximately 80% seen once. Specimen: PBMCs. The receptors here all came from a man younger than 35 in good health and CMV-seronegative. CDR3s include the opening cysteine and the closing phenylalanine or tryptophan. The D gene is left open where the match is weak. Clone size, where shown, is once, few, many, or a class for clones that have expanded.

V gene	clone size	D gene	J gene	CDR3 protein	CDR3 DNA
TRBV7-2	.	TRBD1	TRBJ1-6	CASSLFGQGDSPLHF	TGTGCCAGCAGCCTCTTCGGACAGGGTGATTCACCCCTCCACTTT
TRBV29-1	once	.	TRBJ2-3	CSVEGGSRGTDTQYF	TGCAGCGTTGAAGGAGGGAGCCGAGGCACAGATACGCAGTATTTT
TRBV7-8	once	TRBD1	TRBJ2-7	CASSLGQGNPYEQYF	TGTGCCAGCAGCTTAGGACAGGGGAACCCCTACGAGCAGTACTTC
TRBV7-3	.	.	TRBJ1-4	CASSLNPREKLFF	TGTGCCAGCAGCTTAAACCCGCGAGAAAAACTGTTTTTT
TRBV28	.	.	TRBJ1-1	CASREETEAFF	TGTGCCAGCAGGGAGGAAACTGAAGCTTTCTTT
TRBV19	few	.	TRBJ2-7	CASSIWAGGVKEQYF	TGTGCCAGTAGTATATGGGCAGGAGGGGTGAAAGAGCAGTACTTC
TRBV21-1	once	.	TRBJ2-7	CASSKVAPATHYEQYF	TGTGCCAGCAGCAAAGTTGCGCCCGCGACTCACTACGAGCAGTACTTC
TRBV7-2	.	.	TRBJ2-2	CASRPRIPGELFF	TGTGCCAGCAGACCTAGGATACCCGGGGAGCTGTTTTTT
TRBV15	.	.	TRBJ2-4	CATSTLLPRGNIQYF	TGTGCCACCAGCACGTTGCTCCCCCGGGGAAACATTCAGTACTTC
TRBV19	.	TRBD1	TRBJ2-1	CASSVGQGRDNEQFF	TGTGCCAGTAGTGTCGGACAGGGACGCGACAATGAGCAGTTCTTC
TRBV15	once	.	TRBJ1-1	CATSRSGGNFGTEAFF	TGTGCCACCAGCAGATCTGGGGGGAACTTCGGCACTGAAGCTTTCTTT
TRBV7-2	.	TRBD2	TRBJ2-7	CASSSGTSGKTSYEQYF	TGTGCCAGCAGCTCCGGGACTAGCGGGAAAACCTCCTACGAGCAGTACTTC
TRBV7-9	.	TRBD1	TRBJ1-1	CASSPPTGSTEAFF	TGTGCCAGCAGCCCCCCGACAGGGAGCACTGAAGCTTTCTTT
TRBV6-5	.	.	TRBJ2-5	CASSPDRGGETQYF	TGTGCCAGCAGTCCAGACAGGGGAGGGGAGACCCAGTACTTC
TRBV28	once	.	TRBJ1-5	CASSFGSAYLRPQHF	TGTGCCAGCAGTTTTGGCAGCGCTTATCTAAGGCCCCAGCATTTT
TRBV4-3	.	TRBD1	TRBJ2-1	CASSQDTTGGLNEQFF	TGCGCCAGCAGCCAAGATACAACAGGGGGTCTGAATGAGCAGTTCTTC
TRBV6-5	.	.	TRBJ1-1	CASSSRVPGNTEAFF	TGTGCCAGCAGTTCACGAGTGCCGGGGAACACTGAAGCTTTCTTT
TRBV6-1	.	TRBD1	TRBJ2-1	CAVGQASYNEQFF	TGTGCCGTTGGACAGGCCTCCTACAATGAGCAGTTCTTC
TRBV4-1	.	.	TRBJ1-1	CASSQVYKGVNTEAFF	TGCGCCAGCAGCCAAGTATATAAGGGGGTGAACACTGAAGCTTTCTTT
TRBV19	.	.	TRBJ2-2	CASSIEGRTIAGELFF	TGTGCCAGTAGTATAGAGGGGAGGACAATCGCCGGGGAGCTGTTTTTT
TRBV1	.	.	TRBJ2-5	CTSSQGTSGGQGIETQYF	TGCACCAGCAGCCAAGGGACTAGCGGGGGGCAGGGGATAGAGACCCAGTACTTC
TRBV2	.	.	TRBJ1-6	CASKQGRSPLHF	TGTGCCAGCAAACAGGGCCGTTCACCCCTCCACTTT
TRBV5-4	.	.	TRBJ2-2	CASSLEGGLTGELFF	TGTGCCAGCAGCTTGGAGGGGGGGCTCACCGGGGAGCTGTTTTTT
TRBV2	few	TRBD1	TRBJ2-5	CANSRDRAQETQYF	TGTGCCAACTCCCGGGACAGGGCCCAAGAGACCCAGTACTTC
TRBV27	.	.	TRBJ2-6	CASSLLQGSISGANVLTF	TGTGCCAGCAGTTTACTGCAGGGCTCCATTTCTGGGGCCAACGTCCTGACTTTC
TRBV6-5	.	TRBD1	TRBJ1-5	CASSRTGGEGQPQHF	TGTGCCAGCAGCCGAACAGGGGGCGAAGGTCAGCCCCAGCATTTT
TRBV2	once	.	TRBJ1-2	CASSAVMNYGYTF	TGTGCCAGCAGTGCGGTGATGAACTATGGCTACACCTTC
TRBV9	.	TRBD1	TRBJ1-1	CASSVSATGGKENTEAFF	TGTGCCAGCAGCGTATCCGCTACAGGGGGCAAAGAGAACACTGAAGCTTTCTTT